This T cell receptor beta chain was profiled in a study of cytomegalovirus exposure and HLA in healthy donors. Study observations and caveats: CMV serostatus was the only recorded immune exposure for donors. Looking again later, the authors saw that most CMV-associated TCR beta chains seemed HLA-restricted.

The PCR employed 60 Vbeta primers together with 13 Jbeta primers. Sequencing was performed with immunoSEQ multiplex PCR; in TCRdb, only in-frame clones are kept and a portion is missing. The sample consists of around 200,000 clones, over 80% of them appearing once. Unmatched junction bases numbered 13, after V lost 8 bases and J lost 1 base. Germline CDR1 ENHRY, CDR2 SYGVKD. This CDR3 has 17 amino acids. This clone occurred once. The target antigen is unknown. The receptor was isolated from a woman in her forties or fifties in good health and CMV-seropositive. The V and J genes are TRBV10-3 and TRBJ2-3; 9 bases are a match to TRBD1. The material sequenced was PBMCs. This chain's CDR3 is CAIGVMWDRVGTDTQYF. CDR3 DNA sequence: TGTGCCATCGGAGTTATGTGGGACAGGGTCGGCACAGATACGCAGTATTTT.